This TCR beta chain was captured in a study of control samples from healthy donors and cancer patients. Here immunoSEQ multiplex PCR was the method, and the copy in TCRdb shows in-frame clones only, minus some. The profile shows approximately 50,000 clones, 85% to 95% of them singletons. CDR3 length: 15 residues. With 0 bases removed from V and 1 base from J, the gap between germline ends came to 9 bases. Germline V gene data show CDR1 as LGHDT and CDR2 as YNNKEL (reference sequence). This TCR was recovered from a young man with colorectal cancer. Material: PBMCs. The chain recombines TRBV3-1 (or the pseudogene TRBV3-2) with TRBJ2-5; D uncertain. The CDR3 bases are TGTGCCAGCAGCCAAGATCGGCCTGCCCAAGAGACCCAGTACTTC. Amino acid sequence: CASSQDRPAQETQYF.